Reported below is one T cell receptor beta chain. The data belong to a study of blood T cell repertoires in COVID-19. About the study: From the United States, Italy and Spain came samples of acute and convalescent COVID-19.

Participants were aged 18 to 89 years from roughly 26 US areas. TCRdb's copy holds only in-frame clones and misses some; the assay was immunoSEQ multiplex PCR. The sample records about 270,000 clones, approximately 91% being singletons. Sequencing used PBMCs or T cells enriched from blood (not recorded which). This clonotype was obtained from a woman aged 40 to 50 with acute COVID-19.

The chain's CDR3 is CASSEITVMNTEAFF. CDR3 in DNA: TGTGCCAGCAGTGAGATAACGGTTATGAACACTGAAGCTTTCTTT. The gene calls are TRBV6-2 or TRBV6-3 and TRBJ1-1; no reliable D call. Germline V gene data show CDR1 as MNHEY and CDR2 as SVGEGT. Between the trimmed V and J ends, which lost 5 bases and 0 bases, there was a span of 13 bases. CDR3 length equals 15 residues.